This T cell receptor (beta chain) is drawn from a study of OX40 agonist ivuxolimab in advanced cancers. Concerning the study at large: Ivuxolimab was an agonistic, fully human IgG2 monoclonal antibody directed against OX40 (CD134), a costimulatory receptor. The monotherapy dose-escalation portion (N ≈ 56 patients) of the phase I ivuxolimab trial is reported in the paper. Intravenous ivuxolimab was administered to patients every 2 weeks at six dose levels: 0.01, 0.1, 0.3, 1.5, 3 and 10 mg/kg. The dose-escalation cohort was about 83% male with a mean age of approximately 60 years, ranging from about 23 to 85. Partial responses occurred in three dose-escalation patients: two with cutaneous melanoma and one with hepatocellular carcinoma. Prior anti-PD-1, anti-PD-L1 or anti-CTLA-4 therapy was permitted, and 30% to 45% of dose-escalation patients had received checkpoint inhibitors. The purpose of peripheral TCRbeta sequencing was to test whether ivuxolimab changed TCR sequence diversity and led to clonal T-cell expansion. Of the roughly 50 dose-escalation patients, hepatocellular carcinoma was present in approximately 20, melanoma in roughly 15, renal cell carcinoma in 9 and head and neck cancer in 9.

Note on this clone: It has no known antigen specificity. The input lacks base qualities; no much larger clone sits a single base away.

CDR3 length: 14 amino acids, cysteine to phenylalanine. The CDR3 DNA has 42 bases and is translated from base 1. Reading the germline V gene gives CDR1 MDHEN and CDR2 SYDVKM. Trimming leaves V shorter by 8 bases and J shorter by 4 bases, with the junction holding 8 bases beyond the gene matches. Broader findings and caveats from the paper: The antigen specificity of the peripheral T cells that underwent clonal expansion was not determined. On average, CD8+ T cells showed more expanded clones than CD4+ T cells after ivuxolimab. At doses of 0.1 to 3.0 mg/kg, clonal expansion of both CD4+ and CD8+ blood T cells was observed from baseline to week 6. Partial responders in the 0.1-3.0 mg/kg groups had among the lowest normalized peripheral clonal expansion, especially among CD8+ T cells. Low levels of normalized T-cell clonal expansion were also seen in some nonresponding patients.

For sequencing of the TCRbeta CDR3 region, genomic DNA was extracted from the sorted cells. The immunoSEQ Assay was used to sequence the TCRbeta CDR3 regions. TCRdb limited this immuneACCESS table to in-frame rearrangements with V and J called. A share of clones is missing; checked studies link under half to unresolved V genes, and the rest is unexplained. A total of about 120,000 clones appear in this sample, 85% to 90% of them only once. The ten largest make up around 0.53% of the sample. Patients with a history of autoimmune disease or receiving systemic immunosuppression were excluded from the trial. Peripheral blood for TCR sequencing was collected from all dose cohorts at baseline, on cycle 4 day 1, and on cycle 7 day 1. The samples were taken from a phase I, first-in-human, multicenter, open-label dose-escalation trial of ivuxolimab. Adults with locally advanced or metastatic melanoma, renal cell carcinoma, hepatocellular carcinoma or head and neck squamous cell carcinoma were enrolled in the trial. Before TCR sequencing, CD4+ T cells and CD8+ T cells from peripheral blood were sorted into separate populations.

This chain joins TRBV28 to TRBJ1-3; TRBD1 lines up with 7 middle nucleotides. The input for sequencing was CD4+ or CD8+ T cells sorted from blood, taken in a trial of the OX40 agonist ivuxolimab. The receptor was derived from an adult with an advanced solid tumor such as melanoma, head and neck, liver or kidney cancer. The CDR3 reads CASWPTGVGNTIYF. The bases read TGTGCCAGCTGGCCCACAGGGGTGGGAAACACCATATATTTT.